The 9 T cell receptor beta chains given below trace back to one sample, sequenced in a study of T cells in Graves' hyperthyroidism and ophthalmopathy. Amplification yielded TCR beta CDR3 regions, with RNA transcripts as the source. HTBI primers drove first-round RT-PCR of the TCR CDR3. TCRdb reanalysed the multiplex PCR reads using MiXCR and keeps one entry per CDR3 protein. The repertoire consists of more than 300,000 distinct CDR3 sequences, with over 11% occurring once and the leading ten covering around 24%. Sample: blood. These receptors were obtained from a woman aged 30 to 39 with Graves' hyperthyroidism.

This clonotype was observed a handful of times. This chain connects TRBV30 to TRBJ1-4; TRBD1 matches 9 bases. This CDR3 has 13 residues. V shed 3 bases and J 8 bases; nucleotides not matched to a gene: 4. Germline CDR1 and CDR2: GTSNPN and SVGIG (reference sequence). The CDR3: CAWRWTGVEKLFF. The CDR3 coding sequence is TGTGCCTGGAGATGGACAGGGGTCGAAAAACTGTTTTTT.

This clonotype was observed many times. This chain joins TRBV3-1 and TRBJ2-5; tentatively, D is TRBD1 (5 bases). The ends were cut back, 3 bases at V and 5 bases at J, with 16 bases in the middle. Germline V gene data show CDR1 as LGHDT and CDR2 as YNNKEL (reference sequence). The CDR3 length is 15 residues. The DNA of the CDR3 is TGTGCCAGCAGCCATGTGCCCCGGCCAGGGGAGACCCAGTACTTC. It translates to CASSHVPRPGETQYF.

This clonotype was counted at least ten times. This chain links TRBV20-1 with TRBJ2-1; tentatively, D is TRBD2 (6 bases). This CDR3 region has 16 residues. Trimming left V 0 bases short and J 2 bases short, with 14 bases between. Germline loops: CDR1 DFQATT, CDR2 SNEGSKA (reference sequence). CDR3 sequence: CSARDGAGTAYNEQFF. CDR3 bases: TGCAGTGCTAGAGATGGGGCGGGAACAGCCTACAATGAGCAGTTCTTC.

This clonotype showed up many times. CDR3 region: CSANPERDSYEQYF. The CDR3 region has the DNA TGCAGTGCTAATCCCGAGCGGGACTCCTACGAGCAGTACTTC. The chain employs TRBV20-1 and TRBJ2-7, with 7 bases matching TRBD2. The CDR3 has 14 amino acids. V lost 4 bases and J lost 0; bases outside the gene matches: 6. Germline CDR1 DFQATT, CDR2 SNEGSKA (reference sequence).

This clonotype has ten or more counts. V usage is TRBV13 and J usage is TRBJ2-7; 10 nucleotides match TRBD2. From germline, CDR1 is PRHDT and CDR2 FYEKMQ (reference sequence). The length of the CDR3 is 17 residues. The ends lost 4 bases at V and 4 bases at J; junction bases unmatched: 13. CDR3 residues: CASSSRAISGRSYEQYF. In nucleotides, the CDR3 is TGTGCCAGCAGCTCCCGCGCGATTAGCGGGAGGTCGTACGAGCAGTACTTC.

A few counts support this clonotype. This chain links TRBV5-1 with TRBJ2-1; D may match TRBD1 or TRBD2 (5 bases each). The germline gives CDR1 SGHRS, CDR2 YFSETQ. The V and J ends lost 3 bases and 1 base respectively, with 14 bases between them. The CDR3 runs to 16 residues. The CDR3 loop reads CASSWTLDRSYNEQFF. The CDR3 coding sequence is TGCGCCAGCAGCTGGACACTAGATCGGTCCTACAATGAGCAGTTCTTC.

This clonotype was detected a few times. The chain employs TRBV29-1 and TRBJ2-1; D perhaps matches TRBD2 (6 bases). In germline, CDR1 is SQVTM, CDR2 ANQGSEA. The CDR3 length is 13 residues. The V end lost 6 bases, the J end lost 1 base, and 10 bases lay between the germline ends. The CDR3: CSVLSGSYNEQFF. The CDR3 nucleotides read TGCAGCGTCCTTAGCGGTTCCTACAATGAGCAGTTCTTC.

As to this clonotype: A much larger clonotype is one base distant, so this may be a read error. This is likely a read error, given that the CDR3 carries no conserved phenylalanine or tryptophan at its end. This chain uses TRBV4-1 with TRBJ2-7, with D perhaps matching TRBD2 (5 bases). Germline V CDR1 and CDR2: MGHRA, YSYEKL. Trimming removed 5 bases at V and 3 bases at J, with 14 bases between. This CDR3 region has 14 residues. The CDR3 DNA reads TGCGCCAGCAGCTATGAAACTGCGGGCTACGAGCAGTACCTC. Amino acid sequence: CASSYETAGYEQYL.

This clonotype was detected only a few times. The rearrangement uses TRBV9 and TRBJ2-3, with D maybe TRBD2 (5 bases). The germline V and J ends were trimmed by 4 bases and 6 bases, with 15 bases remaining between them. CDR3 size: 14 residues. Germline V CDR1 and CDR2: SGDLS, YYNGEE. The CDR3 protein is CASSPDSRADTQYF. In nucleotides, the CDR3 is TGTGCCAGCAGCCCGGACTCACGCGCGGATACGCAGTATTTT.